This TCR beta chain was observed in a study of response to subunit inactivated influenza vaccine. Notes on the study in general: The study's authors posited that every seasonal influenza vaccination enlists few new T cells.

TCRdb re-called the RT-PCR reads with MiXCR, one entry per CDR3 protein. This sample yields about 780,000 distinct CDR3 sequences, of which approximately 17% are seen a single time; 11% belongs to the top ten. This clonotype was picked up a small number of times. Its cognate antigen is unknown. The junction departs from the called germline gene at one end, perhaps through a read error. This sequence originates from a man aged 50-59 years who received an inactivated influenza vaccine. The input for sequencing was PBMCs from blood, taken roughly 5 days after vaccination.

CDR3 loop: CSPRAGDTQYF. The CDR3 DNA reads as TGCAGTCCTAGAGCGGGAGATACGCAGTATTTT. The genes are TRBV20-1 and TRBJ2-3; weak D call: TRBD2 (6 bases). CDR1 and CDR2 from the germline V gene are DFQATT and SNEGSKA (reference sequence). The CDR3 loop spans 11 amino acids.